The 32 T cell receptor beta chains listed next were all sequenced from one sample in a study of OX40 agonist ivuxolimab in advanced cancers. The method was immunoSEQ multiplex PCR; TCRdb's version includes in-frame clones alone and lacks a portion of them. The data contain 150,000 to 190,000 clones, 90% to 95% of them seen just once; the ten biggest clones take up 0.3% to 0.35%. This specimen was CD4+ or CD8+ T cells sorted from blood, taken in a trial of the OX40 agonist ivuxolimab. The receptors were gathered from an adult with an advanced solid tumor such as melanoma, head and neck, liver or kidney cancer.

The chain carries TRBV19 and TRBJ1-2, with D maybe TRBD1 (5 bases). The germline gives CDR1 LNHDA, CDR2 SQIVND (reference sequence). V was shortened by 8 bases and J by 5 bases, with 21 bases between the two germline ends. The CDR3 consists of 15 residues. The CDR3 loop reads CASRQGRSARYGYTF. The DNA for the CDR3 is TGTGCCAGTCGGCAGGGACGGTCTGCTCGGTATGGCTACACCTTC.

The rearrangement joins TRBV7-2 to TRBJ2-1; 7 nucleotides match TRBD2. V shed 5 bases and J 6 bases; nucleotides not matched to a gene: 4. The CDR3 contains 13 residues. Germline V gene lookup returns CDR1 SGHTA and CDR2 FQGNSA. The CDR3 here is CASSRDYANEQFF. CDR3 DNA: TGTGCCAGCAGCCGGGACTACGCCAATGAGCAGTTCTTC.

The count of this clone is one. This chain connects TRBV7-7 to TRBJ2-7, with no clear D. Germline assignment: CDR1 SSHAT and CDR2 FNYEAQ (reference sequence). The CDR3 consists of 15 residues. Trimming left V 5 bases short and J 2 bases short, with 16 bases between. CDR3 amino acids: CASSLAPGKAYEQYF. For the CDR3, the DNA is TGTGCCAGCAGCCTGGCCCCAGGCAAAGCCTACGAGCAGTACTTC. Complete variable domain (other parts from reference TRBV7-7 and TRBJ2-7): GAGVSQSPRYKVTKRGQDVTLRCDPISSHATLYWYQQALGQGPEFLTYFNYEAQPDKSGLPSDRFSAERPEGSISTLTIQRTEQRDSAMYRCASSLAPGKAYEQYFGPGTRLTVT.

This clone has just one count. The V call is TRBV7-9, the J call TRBJ1-5; 7 bases line up with TRBD1. Losses at the gene ends were 5 bases for V and 5 bases for J; bases not matched to a gene: 6. This CDR3 spans 14 amino acids. The V gene's germline CDR1 is SEHNR and CDR2 FQNEAQ (reference sequence). CDR3 DNA sequence: TGTGCCAGCAGCCGACAGGGAGTTGATCAGCCCCAGCATTTT. Residues: CASSRQGVDQPQHF.

This chain connects TRBV19 to TRBJ1-5, with 8 bases identical to TRBD1. The germline V gene encodes CDR1 LNHDA and CDR2 SQIVND (reference sequence). This CDR3 is built from 19 residues. The J segment lost 3 bases and the V segment lost 5 bases, leaving 18 bases of the junction unmatched. The CDR3 protein is CASSAPPITQGAVNQPQHF. The DNA of the CDR3 is TGTGCCAGTAGTGCCCCGCCAATAACTCAGGGGGCGGTCAATCAGCCCCAGCATTTT.

The chain employs TRBV30 and TRBJ2-2, with TRBD2 as a possible D gene (6 bases). CDR1 and CDR2 from the germline V gene are GTSNPN and SVGIG (reference sequence). The V end was cut by 3 bases, the J end by 4 bases, with 12 bases between. The CDR3 runs to 14 residues. The CDR3 nucleotides read TGTGCCTGGAGACGGGGGTCTGGCACCGGGGAGCTGTTTTTT. It is translated as CAWRRGSGTGELFF.

The chain links TRBV4-3 to TRBJ2-7, with D perhaps matching TRBD1 or TRBD2 (5 bases each). Trimming took 4 bases from V and 2 from J, leaving 27 bases between them. The CDR3 has 19 residues. The V gene's germline CDR1 is LGHNA and CDR2 YSLEER. Here the CDR3 reads CASSPLKVENVGETYEQYF. The CDR3 coding sequence is TGCGCCAGCAGCCCGCTCAAAGTCGAAAATGTGGGGGAGACCTACGAGCAGTACTTC.

The V gene is TRBV9, the J gene TRBJ2-2; no reliable D call. Germline V gene sequence: CDR1 SGDLS, CDR2 YYNGEE. V was cut by 0 bases and J by 6 bases, with 6 bases left in between. The CDR3 is 13 residues long. CDR3 coding DNA: TGTGCCAGCAGCGTAGTGGGGTCCGGGGAGCTGTTTTTT. Encoded protein: CASSVVGSGELFF.

The V gene is TRBV6-6, the J gene TRBJ2-1; 9 nucleotides agree with TRBD2. J gave up 10 bases and V 4 bases, and 11 bases lay outside the gene matches. Germline V CDR1 and CDR2: MNHNY, SVGAGI (reference sequence). This CDR3 is built from 15 residues. The CDR3 nucleotides read TGTGCCAGCAGTTCCTATGCGGGAGGGCCCCTGGAGCAGTTCTTC. It translates to CASSSYAGGPLEQFF.

The chain is built from TRBV5-4 and TRBJ2-2, with 8 bases fitting TRBD2. CDR3 size: 16 residues. J lost 0 bases, V lost 0 bases, and 1 base had no gene match. The germline V gene has CDR1 SGHNT and CDR2 YYREEE (reference sequence). CDR3 residues: CASSLAGLANTGELFF. Here the CDR3 DNA reads TGTGCCAGCAGCTTGGCGGGACTAGCGAACACCGGGGAGCTGTTTTTT.

The chain uses TRBV28 and TRBJ2-2, with D hard to call. V was trimmed by 7 bases and J by 3 bases, leaving 3 bases between them. CDR3 size: 11 residues. Germline V gene data show CDR1 as MDHEN and CDR2 as SYDVKM. CDR3 residues: CASTYTGELFF. DNA of the CDR3: TGTGCCAGCACCTACACCGGGGAGCTGTTTTTT.

This sequence joins TRBV6-6 and TRBJ2-7; D is undetermined. CDR1 and CDR2 (germline): MNHNY, SVGAGI (reference sequence). The CDR3 has 13 residues. V was clipped by 4 bases and J by 3 bases, with 10 bases between them. In nucleotides, the CDR3 is TGTGCCAGCAGTTCCCCCGGGCTCTACGAGCAGTACTTC. The encoded protein is CASSSPGLYEQYF.

V is TRBV5-4 and J is TRBJ1-2, with D perhaps TRBD1 (5 bases). The CDR3 consists of 15 residues. V shed 3 bases and J shed 6 bases, with 18 bases lying between them. From germline, CDR1 is SGHNT and CDR2 YYREEE (reference sequence). The CDR3 DNA is TGTGCCAGCAGCTCCCTCAAGGGGATAGAGGATGGCTACACCTTC. This sequence encodes CASSSLKGIEDGYTF.

This chain joins TRBV4-1 and TRBJ2-7; D might be TRBD2 (6 bases). The CDR3 loop spans 17 amino acids. V dropped 1 base and J dropped 3 bases, with 19 bases sitting between them. CDR1 is MGHRA and CDR2 is YSYEKL in the germline V gene. The CDR3 DNA follows: TGCGCCAGCAGCCAAGGCGGGGCCCCAAATCTACGCTACGAGCAGTACTTC. Its translation: CASSQGGAPNLRYEQYF.

CDR3 sequence (DNA): TGTGCCAGTAGTATCTCAAAGACAGGTTTTGGAGAGCAGTACTTC. Translating gives CASSISKTGFGEQYF. The genes are TRBV19 and TRBJ2-7, with D tentatively TRBD1 (6 bases). The CDR3 contains 15 residues. With 3 bases removed from V and 7 bases from J, the gap between germline ends came to 19 bases. Germline V gives CDR1 LNHDA, CDR2 SQIVND (reference sequence).

This chain joins TRBV28 and TRBJ2-5; tentatively, D is TRBD1 (5 bases). The length of the CDR3 is 15 residues. The germline V and J ends were trimmed by 3 bases and 1 base, with 12 bases remaining between them. Per the germline V gene, CDR1 is MDHEN and CDR2 is SYDVKM. The CDR3 sequence is CASSLDTTIQETQYF. DNA for the CDR3: TGTGCCAGCAGTTTGGACACGACAATCCAAGAGACCCAGTACTTC.

V and J are TRBV6-5 and TRBJ1-5; no reliable D call. CDR1 MNHEY and CDR2 SVGAGI come from the germline V gene. CDR3 length equals 14 residues. The ends were cut back, 3 bases at V and 0 bases at J, with 6 bases in the middle. The CDR3, as DNA: TGTGCCAGCAGTTATCAGTATAGCAATCAGCCCCAGCATTTT. This translates into CASSYQYSNQPQHF.

The chain combines TRBV27 with TRBJ1-2; 7 positions match TRBD1. The CDR3 has 10 residues. Germline CDR1 MNHEY, CDR2 SMNVEV (reference sequence). In nucleotides, the CDR3 is TGTGTCATACAGGGGAGTGGCTACACCTTC. Its protein is CVIQGSGYTF.

The V call is TRBV7-2, the J call TRBJ2-4; a weak D match, TRBD1 (6 bases). V gave up 3 bases and J gave up 0 bases, with 12 bases separating them. The CDR3 loop spans 16 amino acids. From germline, CDR1 is SGHTA and CDR2 FQGNSA. CDR3 sequence reads: CASSFRQGLAKNIQYF. The CDR3 region has the DNA TGTGCCAGCAGCTTCAGGCAGGGGTTAGCCAAAAACATTCAGTACTTC. Full variable domain (outside the CDR3, taken from reference TRBV7-2 and TRBJ2-4): GAGVSQSPSNKVTEKGKDVELRCDPISGHTALYWYRQSLGQGLEFLIYFQGNSAPDKSGLPSDRFSAERTGGSVSTLTIQRTQQEDSAVYLCASSFRQGLAKNIQYFGAGTRLSVL.

This chain connects TRBV15 to TRBJ2-7, with no clear D. Germline V gives CDR1 LNHNV, CDR2 YYDKDF (reference sequence). This CDR3 spans 13 amino acids. With 0 bases removed from V and 5 bases from J, the gap between germline ends came to 8 bases. The CDR3: CATSRDRRDEQYF. The CDR3 DNA reads TGTGCCACCAGCAGAGATCGAAGGGACGAGCAGTACTTC.

This clone was observed a single time. CDR3: CASSVGMYSNQPQHF. The DNA for the CDR3 is TGTGCCAGCAGCGTAGGAATGTATAGCAATCAGCCCCAGCATTTT. The chain combines TRBV9 with TRBJ1-5, with no clear D. The CDR3 is 15 residues long. The V gene's germline CDR1 is SGDLS and CDR2 YYNGEE. V was clipped by 0 bases and J by 0 bases, with 7 bases between them.

The chain combines TRBV27 with TRBJ2-4; 9 bases align to TRBD1. The germline V gene encodes CDR1 MNHEY and CDR2 SMNVEV (reference sequence). Trimming at V came to 4 bases and at J to 3 bases, leaving 7 bases not matched to a gene. The CDR3 covers 16 residues. CDR3 coding DNA: TGTGCCAGCAGTTGGGGGACAGGGAACGGCAAAAACATTCAGTACTTC. This encodes CASSWGTGNGKNIQYF.

The genes are TRBV27 and TRBJ2-1, with TRBD1 identical over 7 bases. The CDR3 consists of 23 residues. The V and J ends lost 2 bases and 0 bases, in that order; junction bases with no gene match: 25. Germline V gene lookup returns CDR1 MNHEY and CDR2 SMNVEV (reference sequence). The CDR3 spells CASSLGTENTLGAYLSSYNEQFF. The CDR3 DNA reads TGTGCCAGCAGTTTAGGGACAGAGAACACACTAGGGGCATATCTGAGCTCCTACAATGAGCAGTTCTTC.

This clone was counted only a few times. CDR3 in amino acids: CASSQTGIYGYTF. The DNA for the CDR3 is TGTGCCAGCAGTCAGACAGGGATCTATGGCTACACCTTC. V is TRBV6-6 and J is TRBJ1-2, with 7 bases aligning to TRBD1. Germline loops: CDR1 MNHNY, CDR2 SVGAGI (reference sequence). This CDR3 has 13 amino acids. The V gene end was trimmed by 5 bases and the J gene end by 4 bases; junction bases not matched to a gene: 4.

The rearrangement uses TRBV6-5 and TRBJ2-7; 9 bases are shared with TRBD1. V was pared by 6 bases and J by 0 bases, with 3 bases of the junction left unmatched. CDR1 is MNHEY and CDR2 is SVGAGI in the germline V gene. The CDR3 is made up of 14 amino acids. The CDR3 spells CASSLDRGSYEQYF. The CDR3 DNA reads TGTGCCAGCAGCCTGGACAGGGGCTCCTACGAGCAGTACTTC.

About this clone: A read error may produce the germline difference seen at one junction end. The V and J genes are TRBV18 and TRBJ2-7; TRBD1 might be the D (6 bases). The CDR3 runs to 15 residues. The germline V gene encodes CDR1 KGHSH and CDR2 LQKENI. CDR3 coding DNA: TGTGCCAGCTCGCCCTACACCGGGACACCCTTCGAATGGGACTTC. It codes for CASSPYTGTPFEWDF.

This chain links TRBV27 with TRBJ2-1; 10 nucleotides line up with TRBD1. Germline V gene lookup returns CDR1 MNHEY and CDR2 SMNVEV (reference sequence). The CDR3 has 15 amino acids. The ends lost 7 bases at V and 5 bases at J; junction bases unmatched: 8. CDR3 nucleotide sequence: TGTGCCAGCAACGTAAGACAGGGGGCCGACAATGAGCAGTTCTTC. Its protein is CASNVRQGADNEQFF.

The chain links TRBV5-8 to TRBJ2-2; 7 positions agree with TRBD1. The CDR3 is 15 residues long. In germline, CDR1 is SGHTS, CDR2 YDEGEE. V lost 0 bases, J lost 5 bases, and 4 bases stayed unmatched. CDR3 DNA sequence: TGTGCCAGCAGCTTGGAGGGGGCGGTGACCGGGGAGCTGTTTTTT. It translates to CASSLEGAVTGELFF.

Remarks on this clone: Other DNA sequences in the same sample also yield this CDR3. This chain connects TRBV18 to TRBJ2-2; the D is unclear. With 3 bases removed from V and 1 base from J, the gap between germline ends came to 6 bases. CDR1 and CDR2 (germline): KGHSH, LQKENI. This CDR3 is 14 amino acids long. The CDR3 spells CASSPDRNTGELFF. The DNA for the CDR3 is TGTGCCAGCTCACCGGATAGGAACACCGGGGAGCTGTTTTTT.

V and J are TRBV6-5 and TRBJ2-3, with TRBD1 matching 11 bases. The V gene end was trimmed by 7 bases and the J gene end by 8 bases; junction bases not matched to a gene: 11. CDR1 is MNHEY, CDR2 SVGAGI, per germline. This CDR3 has 15 amino acids. CDR3 amino acids: CASIPLPGQGGTQYF. The CDR3 nucleotides read TGTGCCAGCATCCCCCTCCCGGGACAGGGGGGTACGCAGTATTTT.

The rearrangement joins TRBV5-6 to TRBJ2-1; D gene uncertain. Germline-derived CDR1 and CDR2 are SGHDT and YYEEEE. The germline V and J ends were trimmed by 1 base and 8 bases, with 4 bases remaining between them. The CDR3 runs 11 residues. The CDR3 DNA reads as TGTGCCAGCAGCTTGAGATATGAGCAGTTCTTC. Translating it yields CASSLRYEQFF.

The rearrangement uses TRBV7-3 and TRBJ2-1, with 10 bases fitting TRBD2. The CDR3 covers 18 residues. The V and J ends lost 2 bases and 4 bases, in that order; junction bases with no gene match: 11. Germline CDR1 SGHTA, CDR2 FQGTGA. The CDR3 DNA reads TGTGCCAGCAGCTTATTTGGGGGACAAGCGGGAGGGTACAATGAGCAGTTCTTC. Translated, it gives CASSLFGGQAGGYNEQFF.